These 5 T cell receptor beta chains share one sample of origin, sequenced in a study of Graves' ophthalmopathy and Graves' hyperthyroidism. Amplification of TCR beta CDR3 regions used RNA transcripts. HTBI primers primed a first-round RT-PCR, and a second-round multiplex PCR followed. Via MiXCR, TCRdb re-called the multiplex PCR reads, giving one row per CDR3 protein. The sample carries 600,000 to 950,000 distinct CDR3 sequences, roughly 41% recorded once. The sequenced sample consisted of peripheral blood. The receptors originated from an adult man with Graves' ophthalmopathy.

This clonotype was recorded at least ten times. The chain links TRBV19 to TRBJ1-5, with D possibly TRBD1 on 6 matching bases. Germline CDR1 LNHDA, CDR2 SQIVND (reference sequence). The CDR3 is 14 residues long. V lost 0 bases, J lost 8 bases, and 11 bases lay in between. CDR3 nucleotide sequence: TGTGCCAGTAGTATAGAGGACAGTACGAAGCCCCAGCATTTT. Its translation: CASSIEDSTKPQHF.

Remarks on this clonotype: This may come from a read error, since a much larger clone is one base off. The chain employs TRBV11-2 and TRBJ1-3; D is perhaps TRBD1 (6 bases). Between the trimmed V and J ends, which lost 8 bases and 2 bases, there was a span of 10 bases. The V gene's germline CDR1 is SGHAT and CDR2 FQNNGV. This CDR3 region has 13 residues. Here the CDR3 DNA reads TGTGCCAGCGGCCGACAGGCTGGAAACACCATATATTTT. Protein sequence: CASGRQAGNTIYF.

This clonotype was seen a handful of times. This sequence joins TRBV4-2 and TRBJ2-7; TRBD2 is a possible D gene (5 bases). The length of the CDR3 is 13 residues. Germline CDR1 is LGHNA and CDR2 is YNFKEQ. Trimming left V 4 bases short and J 3 bases short, with 10 bases between. DNA for the CDR3: TGTGCCAGCAGCCCGGAGGAAGACTACGAGCAGTACTTC. Its translation: CASSPEEDYEQYF.

The V call is TRBV19, the J call TRBJ1-4; TRBD1 is a possible D gene (5 bases). Deletions cut 7 bases from V and 3 bases from J, with 9 bases between. The CDR3 loop spans 13 amino acids. Germline CDR1 is LNHDA and CDR2 is SQIVND (reference sequence). The DNA of the CDR3 is TGTGCCAGTAATGGAGGGGCTAATGAAAAACTGTTTTTT. Amino acid sequence: CASNGGANEKLFF.

The rearrangement links TRBV10-2 to TRBJ1-5; 10 bases are a match to TRBD1. The V and J ends lost 6 bases and 6 bases, in that order; junction bases with no gene match: 14. The CDR3 has 17 amino acids. Per germline, CDR1 WSHSY and CDR2 SAAADI. CDR3 protein: CASSRSGTGAGVQPQHF. For the CDR3, the DNA is TGCGCCAGCAGCAGATCAGGGACAGGGGCAGGCGTTCAGCCCCAGCATTTT.